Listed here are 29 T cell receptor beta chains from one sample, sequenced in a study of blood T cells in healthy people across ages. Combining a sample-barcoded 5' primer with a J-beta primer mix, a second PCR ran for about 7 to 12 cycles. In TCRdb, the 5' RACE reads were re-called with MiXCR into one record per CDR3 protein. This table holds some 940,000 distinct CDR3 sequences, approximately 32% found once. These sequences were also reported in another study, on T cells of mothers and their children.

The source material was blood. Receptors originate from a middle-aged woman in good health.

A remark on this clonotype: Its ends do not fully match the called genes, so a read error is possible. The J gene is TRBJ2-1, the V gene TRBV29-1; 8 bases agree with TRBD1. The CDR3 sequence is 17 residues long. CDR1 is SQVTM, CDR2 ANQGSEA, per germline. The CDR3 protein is CSVEDLPTGEPYNGQFF. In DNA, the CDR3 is TGTAGCGTTGAAGACCTTCCGACAGGGGAGCCCTACAATGGGCAGTTCTTC.

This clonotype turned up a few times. The CDR3 DNA follows: TGCGCCAGCAGCTTCGCGACAGGGGGCTTCTACGAGCAGTACTTC. Translation gives CASSFATGGFYEQYF. The chain links TRBV5-1 to TRBJ2-5; 10 nucleotides line up with TRBD1. The closer fit of TRBJ2-7 to the DNA end suggests the J call may be wrong. This CDR3 has 15 residues. Germline V gene sequence: CDR1 SGHRS, CDR2 YFSETQ.

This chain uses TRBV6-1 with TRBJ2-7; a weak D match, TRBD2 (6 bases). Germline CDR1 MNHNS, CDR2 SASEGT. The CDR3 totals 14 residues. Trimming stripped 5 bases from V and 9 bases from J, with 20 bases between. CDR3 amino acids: CASSLTSGVRVQYF. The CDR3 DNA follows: TGTGCCAGCAGTCTCACCTCGGGGGTCCGGGTGCAGTACTTC.

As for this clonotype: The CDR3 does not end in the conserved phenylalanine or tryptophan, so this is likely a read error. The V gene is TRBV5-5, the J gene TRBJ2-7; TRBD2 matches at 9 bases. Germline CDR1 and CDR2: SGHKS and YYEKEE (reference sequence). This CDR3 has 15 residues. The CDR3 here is CASSLLAGSSYEQYC. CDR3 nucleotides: TGCGCCAGCAGTCTCCTAGCGGGGTCGTCCTACGAGCAGTACTGC.

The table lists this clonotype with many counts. The CDR3 spells CASSFTGTSGNHEQYF. In nucleotides, the CDR3 is TGTGCCAGCAGCTTCACCGGGACTAGCGGGAACCACGAGCAGTACTTC. This chain joins TRBV7-2 and TRBJ2-7; 13 bases match TRBD2. This CDR3 has 16 amino acids. Trimming at V came to 3 bases and at J to 5 bases, leaving 7 bases not matched to a gene. Germline loops: CDR1 SGHTA, CDR2 FQGNSA.

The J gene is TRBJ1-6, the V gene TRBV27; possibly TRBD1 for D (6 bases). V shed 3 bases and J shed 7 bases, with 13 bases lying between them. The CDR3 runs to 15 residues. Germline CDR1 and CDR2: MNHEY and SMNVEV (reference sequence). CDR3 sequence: CASSFRGQWNSPLHF. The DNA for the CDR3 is TGTGCCAGCAGTTTCCGTGGACAGTGGAATTCACCCCTCCACTTT.

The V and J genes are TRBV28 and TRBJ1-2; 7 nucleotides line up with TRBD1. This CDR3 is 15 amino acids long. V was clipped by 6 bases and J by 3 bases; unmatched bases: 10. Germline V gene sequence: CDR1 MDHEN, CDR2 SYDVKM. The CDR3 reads CASRPGTALDYGYTF. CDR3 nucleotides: TGTGCCAGCAGGCCCGGGACAGCCCTGGACTATGGCTACACCTTC.

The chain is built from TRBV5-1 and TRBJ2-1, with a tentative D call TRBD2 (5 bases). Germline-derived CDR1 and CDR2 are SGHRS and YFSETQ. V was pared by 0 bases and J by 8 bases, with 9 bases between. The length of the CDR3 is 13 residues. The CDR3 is CASSLVGRDEQFF. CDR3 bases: TGCGCCAGCAGCTTGGTGGGGAGAGATGAGCAGTTCTTC.

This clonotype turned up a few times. The CDR3, as DNA: TGCGCCAGCAGCTTGGGAACGGGGGGTAAGGAAGAGACCCAGTACTTC. The encoded protein is CASSLGTGGKEETQYF. V usage is TRBV5-1 and J usage is TRBJ2-5, with 7 bases lining up with TRBD2. CDR1 is SGHRS, CDR2 YFSETQ, per germline. This CDR3 is built from 16 residues. J lost 3 bases, V lost 0 bases, and 8 bases had no gene match.

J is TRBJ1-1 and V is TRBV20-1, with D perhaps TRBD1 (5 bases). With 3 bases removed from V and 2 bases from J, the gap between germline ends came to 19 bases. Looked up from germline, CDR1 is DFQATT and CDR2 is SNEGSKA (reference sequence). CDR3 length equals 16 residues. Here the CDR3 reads CSASPPRQGINTEAFF. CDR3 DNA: TGCAGTGCTAGCCCCCCGAGGCAGGGCATAAACACTGAAGCTTTCTTT.

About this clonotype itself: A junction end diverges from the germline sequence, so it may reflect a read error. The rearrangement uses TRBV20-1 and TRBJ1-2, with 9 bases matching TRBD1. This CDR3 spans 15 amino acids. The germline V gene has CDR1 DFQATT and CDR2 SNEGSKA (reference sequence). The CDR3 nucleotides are TGCAGCGCTACGCGGACAGGGGAATCCCGCTATGGCTACACCTTC. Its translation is CSATRTGESRYGYTF.

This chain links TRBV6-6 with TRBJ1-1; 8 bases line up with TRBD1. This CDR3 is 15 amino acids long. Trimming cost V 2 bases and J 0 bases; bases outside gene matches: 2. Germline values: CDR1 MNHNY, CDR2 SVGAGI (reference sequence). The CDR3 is CASSYGTGMNTEAFF. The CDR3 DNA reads TGTGCCAGCAGTTACGGGACAGGCATGAACACTGAAGCTTTCTTT.

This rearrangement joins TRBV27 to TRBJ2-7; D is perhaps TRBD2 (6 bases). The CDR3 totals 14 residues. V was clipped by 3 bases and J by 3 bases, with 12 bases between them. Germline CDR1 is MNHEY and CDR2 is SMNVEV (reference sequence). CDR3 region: CASSLVGRSYEQYF. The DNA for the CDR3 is TGTGCCAGCAGTTTGGTAGGGAGGAGCTACGAGCAGTACTTC.

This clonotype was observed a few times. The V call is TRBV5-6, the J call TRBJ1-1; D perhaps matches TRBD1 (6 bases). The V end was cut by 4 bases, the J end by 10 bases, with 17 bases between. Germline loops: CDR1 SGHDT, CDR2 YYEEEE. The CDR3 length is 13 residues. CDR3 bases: TGTGCCAGCAGCCTCGGGAGGGTCAGGGGAGCTTTCTTT. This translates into CASSLGRVRGAFF.

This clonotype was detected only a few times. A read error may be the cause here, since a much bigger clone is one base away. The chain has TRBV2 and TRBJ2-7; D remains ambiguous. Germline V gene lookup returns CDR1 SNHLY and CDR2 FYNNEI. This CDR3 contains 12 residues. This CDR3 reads CAGSEGSHEQYF. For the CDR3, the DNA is TGTGCCGGCAGTGAAGGCAGCCACGAGCAGTACTTC.

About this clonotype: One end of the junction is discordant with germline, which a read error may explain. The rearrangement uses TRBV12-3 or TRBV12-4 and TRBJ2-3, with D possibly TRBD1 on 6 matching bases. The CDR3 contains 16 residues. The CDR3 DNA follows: TGTGCCAGCAGTTCTGACAGGAGAATGGGCGCAGATGCGCAGTATTTT. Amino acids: CASSSDRRMGADAQYF.

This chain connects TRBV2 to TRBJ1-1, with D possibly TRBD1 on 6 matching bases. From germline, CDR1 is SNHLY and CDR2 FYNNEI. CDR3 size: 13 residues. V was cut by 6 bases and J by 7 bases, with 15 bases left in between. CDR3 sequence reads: CASSQEGVVEAFF. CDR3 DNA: TGTGCCAGCAGCCAGGAGGGGGTGGTTGAAGCTTTCTTT. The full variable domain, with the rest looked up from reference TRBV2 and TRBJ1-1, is EPEVTQTPSHQVTQMGQEVILRCVPISNHLYFYWYRQILGQKVEFLVSFYNNEISEKSEIFDDQFSVERPDGSNFTLKIRSTKLEDSAMYFCASSQEGVVEAFFGQGTRLTVV.

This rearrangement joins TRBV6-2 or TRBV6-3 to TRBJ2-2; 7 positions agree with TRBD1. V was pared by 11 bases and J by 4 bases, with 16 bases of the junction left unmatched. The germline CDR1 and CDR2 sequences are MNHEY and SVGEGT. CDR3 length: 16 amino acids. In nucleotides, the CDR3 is TGTGCCGGCACAGAAGACAATACAGGGGTCACCGGGGAGCTGTTTTTT. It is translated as CAGTEDNTGVTGELFF.

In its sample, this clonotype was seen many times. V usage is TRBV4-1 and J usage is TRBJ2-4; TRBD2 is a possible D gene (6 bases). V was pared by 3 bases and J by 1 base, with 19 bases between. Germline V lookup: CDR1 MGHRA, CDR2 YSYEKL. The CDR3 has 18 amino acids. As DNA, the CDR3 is TGCGCCAGCAGCCACCTCTTTTTGCGGGGAGCGGCCAAAAACATTCAGTACTTC. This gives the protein CASSHLFLRGAAKNIQYF.

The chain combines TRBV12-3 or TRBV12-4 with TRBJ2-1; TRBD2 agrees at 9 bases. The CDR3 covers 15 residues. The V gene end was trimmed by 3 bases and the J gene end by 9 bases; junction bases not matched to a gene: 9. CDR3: CASSFGGRAFGEQFF. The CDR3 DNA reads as TGTGCCAGCAGTTTTGGCGGGAGGGCCTTTGGTGAGCAGTTCTTC.

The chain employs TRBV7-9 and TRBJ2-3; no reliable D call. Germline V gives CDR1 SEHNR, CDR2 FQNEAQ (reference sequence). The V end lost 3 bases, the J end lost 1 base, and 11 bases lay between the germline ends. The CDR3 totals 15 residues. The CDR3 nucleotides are TGTGCCAGCAGCTTTGTCACCCAGCGCACAGATACGCAGTATTTT. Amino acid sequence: CASSFVTQRTDTQYF. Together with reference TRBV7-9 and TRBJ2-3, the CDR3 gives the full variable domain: DTGVSQNPRHKITKRGQNVTFRCDPISEHNRLYWYRQTLGQGPEFLTYFQNEAQLEKSRLLSDRFSAERPKGSFSTLEIQRTEQGDSAMYLCASSFVTQRTDTQYFGPGTRLTVL.

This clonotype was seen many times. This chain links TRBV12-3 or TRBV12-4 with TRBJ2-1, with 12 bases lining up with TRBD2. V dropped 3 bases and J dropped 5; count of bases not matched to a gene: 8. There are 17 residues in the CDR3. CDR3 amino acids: CASSLLGLAGSHNEQFF. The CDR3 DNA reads TGTGCCAGCAGTTTGTTGGGACTAGCGGGTTCACACAATGAGCAGTTCTTC.

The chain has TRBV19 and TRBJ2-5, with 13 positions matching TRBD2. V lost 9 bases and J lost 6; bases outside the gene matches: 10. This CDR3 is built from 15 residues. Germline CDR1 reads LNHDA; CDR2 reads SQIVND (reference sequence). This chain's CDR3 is CASTPGLAGSQTQYF. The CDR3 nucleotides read TGTGCCAGCACCCCGGGACTAGCGGGGAGCCAGACCCAGTACTTC.

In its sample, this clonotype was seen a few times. The CDR3 DNA follows: TGTGCCAGCAGCTTTACGACTAGCCTCCAAGAGACCCAGTACTTC. Its protein is CASSFTTSLQETQYF. The V gene is TRBV27, the J gene TRBJ2-5; TRBD2 agrees at 7 bases. Per germline, CDR1 MNHEY and CDR2 SMNVEV (reference sequence). The CDR3 extends over 15 amino acids. The V and J ends lost 6 bases and 1 base, in that order; junction bases with no gene match: 8.

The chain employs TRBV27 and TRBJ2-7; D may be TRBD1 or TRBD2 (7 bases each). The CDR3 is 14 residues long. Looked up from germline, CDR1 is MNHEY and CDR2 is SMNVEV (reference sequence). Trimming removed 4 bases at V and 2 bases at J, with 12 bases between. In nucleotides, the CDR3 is TGTGCCAGCAGTTATCAGGGGGGGACCTACGAGCAGTACTTC. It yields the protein CASSYQGGTYEQYF.

DNA of the CDR3: TGTGCCAGCAGTCCTCTCCCGCCCTCTAACTATGGCTACACCTTC. It translates to CASSPLPPSNYGYTF. The genes are TRBV27 and TRBJ1-2; no definite D call. CDR1 MNHEY and CDR2 SMNVEV come from the germline V gene (reference sequence). The germline V and J ends were trimmed by 5 bases and 0 bases, with 13 bases remaining between them. The CDR3 loop spans 15 amino acids.

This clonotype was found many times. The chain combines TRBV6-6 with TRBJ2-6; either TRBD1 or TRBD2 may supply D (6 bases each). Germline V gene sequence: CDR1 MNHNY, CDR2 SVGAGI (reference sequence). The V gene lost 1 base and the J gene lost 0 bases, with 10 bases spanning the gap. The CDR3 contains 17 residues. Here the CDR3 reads CASSYFGGSSGANVLTF. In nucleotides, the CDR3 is TGTGCCAGCAGTTACTTCGGGGGCTCCTCTGGGGCCAACGTCCTGACTTTC.

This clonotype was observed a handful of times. The CDR3 DNA sequence: TGTGCCAGCAGCCCTGACGGGGGGGCAACCTACGAGCAGTACTTC. The encoded protein is CASSPDGGATYEQYF. The gene calls are TRBV5-6 and TRBJ2-7; TRBD2 agrees at 8 bases. Germline CDR1 is SGHDT and CDR2 is YYEEEE. The CDR3 contains 15 residues. Trimming took 4 bases from V and 2 from J; bases not matched to a gene: 8.

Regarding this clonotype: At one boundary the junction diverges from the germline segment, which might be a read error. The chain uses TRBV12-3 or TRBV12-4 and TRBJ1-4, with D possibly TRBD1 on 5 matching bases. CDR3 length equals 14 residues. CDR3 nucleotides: TGTGCCAGCAGTTCTCTCCAGGGAAATGAAAAACGGTTTTTT. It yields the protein CASSSLQGNEKRFF.